A single sample is the source of the 29 T cell receptor beta chains below, sequenced in a study of T cell clonality in common variable immunodeficiency. Points from the study as a whole: In common variable immunodeficiency, TCR beta chains reportedly carried fewer deletions and N-nucleotide insertions.

Repertoires were generated with immunoSEQ multiplex PCR, while TCRdb's copy carries only in-frame clones and drops some. The sample has about 35,000 clones, none seen only once. Their target antigens are unknown. Sequenced sample: peripheral blood mononuclear cells. These TCRs come from a human donor with common variable immunodeficiency.

This clone was detected only a few times. The CDR3 here is CASSDGTGIYGYTF. The covered CDR3 bases are TGTGCCAGCAGTGACGGGACAGGAATCTATGGC. The genes are TRBV6-1 and TRBJ1-2, with 8 nucleotides matching TRBD1. Coverage ceases 3 residues before the CDR3 finishes, and the germline J gene fills in the end. CDR3 size: 14 residues. Losses at the gene ends were 3 bases for V and 4 bases for J; bases not matched to a gene: 4. Germline V gene data show CDR1 as MNHNS and CDR2 as SASEGT.

Comments on this clone: The sequence runs out 3 residues before the end of the CDR3; the remainder is reconstructed from the germline J gene. The V gene is TRBV6-1, the J gene TRBJ1-1, with a possible D match to TRBD1 (6 bases). The V gene's germline CDR1 is MNHNS and CDR2 SASEGT. With 2 bases removed from V and 5 bases from J, the gap between germline ends came to 9 bases. The CDR3 contains 13 residues. The CDR3 spells CASSETGSTEAFF. The CDR3 bases that were read are TGTGCCAGCAGTGAAACAGGGTCGACTGAA.

This clone was counted many times. The CDR3 goes on 3 residues after the read ends, and that part is filled in from the germline J gene. V and J are TRBV18 and TRBJ1-1; 7 bases match TRBD1. CDR3 length: 12 amino acids. The germline V gene encodes CDR1 KGHSH and CDR2 LQKENI. The CDR3 spells CASSDRVEPAFF. The covered CDR3 bases are TGTGCCAGCTCCGACAGGGTAGAGCCG.

Note on this clone: The CDR3 end lies 3 residues beyond the end of the read and is filled in from the germline J gene. This chain uses TRBV19 with TRBJ1-5, with 10 positions matching TRBD1. This CDR3 is 17 amino acids long. The germline V gene encodes CDR1 LNHDA and CDR2 SQIVND (reference sequence). The V segment lost 5 bases and the J segment 7 bases; nucleotides outside the gene matches: 14. CDR3 bases read: TGTGCCAGTAGTCCGACCTCCGGGACAGGGGATGGGCAGCCC. It translates to CASSPTSGTGDGQP. The full-length CDR3 reads as CASSPTSGTGDGQPQHF.

This clone was seen many times. CDR3 sequence: CSVTGGIGNTIYF. The sequenced part of the CDR3 DNA is TGCAGCGTCACAGGGGGCATTGGAAACACC. The rearrangement joins TRBV29-1 to TRBJ1-3, with 9 positions matching TRBD1. Read sequence stops 3 residues before the CDR3 end, and the germline J gene provides the missing end. This CDR3 comprises 13 residues. Germline CDR1 is SQVTM and CDR2 is ANQGSEA. V shed 6 bases, J shed 3 bases, and the junction held 3 bases outside the gene matches.

This clone was recorded a few times. The read comes to an end 3 residues before the CDR3 does, leaving the germline J gene to fill in the end. The chain uses TRBV2 and TRBJ1-2; 7 bases line up with TRBD1. This CDR3 has 14 amino acids. Germline CDR1 SNHLY, CDR2 FYNNEI. This chain's CDR3 is CASSGPQGLGGYTF. The CDR3 DNA, read in part, is TGTGCCAGCAGTGGCCCACAGGGGTTGGGAGGC.

A few counts support this clone. From the germline J gene comes the end of the CDR3, since the read stops 3 residues before it. The chain is built from TRBV2 and TRBJ1-2; 7 bases are shared with TRBD1. Germline CDR1 is SNHLY and CDR2 is FYNNEI. This CDR3 is 13 amino acids long. This CDR3 is CASTFDRAQGYTF. The CDR3 DNA, read in part, is TGTGCCAGCACCTTCGACAGGGCGCAGGGC.

A note on this clone: The read falls 3 residues short of the CDR3 end, and the missing part is taken from the germline J gene. The chain links TRBV19 to TRBJ2-7; TRBD1 aligns across 10 bases. The ends lost 8 bases at V and 0 bases at J; junction bases unmatched: 4. Germline V gene sequence: CDR1 LNHDA, CDR2 SQIVND (reference sequence). The CDR3 has 14 residues. CDR3 sequence reads: CASAGTGASYEQYF. The DNA read from the CDR3 is TGTGCCAGTGCCGGGACAGGGGCCTCCTACGAG.

This clone showed up many times. The CDR3 is cut off 3 residues early in the read; its end comes from the germline J gene. The J gene is TRBJ2-2, the V gene TRBV2; D gene uncertain. V was trimmed by 4 bases and J by 6 bases, leaving 12 bases between them. This CDR3 contains 14 residues. Germline CDR1 is SNHLY and CDR2 is FYNNEI. CDR3 bases read: TGTGCCAGCAGTGCATTCACGGTCCCCGGGGAG. It is translated as CASSAFTVPGE. The CDR3, in full, reads CASSAFTVPGELFF.

As regards this clone: The read terminates 3 residues ahead of where the CDR3 ends, so the germline J gene completes it. The rearrangement joins TRBV7-9 to TRBJ1-2, with a weak D call TRBD1 (6 bases). Trimming pared 5 bases from V and 2 bases from J, leaving 15 bases between. Germline CDR1 reads SEHNR; CDR2 reads FQNEAQ (reference sequence). The CDR3 has 15 residues. The covered CDR3 bases are TGTGCCAGCAGCATACTGACAGGAGGGAACTATGGC. Translation gives CASSILTGGNYG. The full CDR3 protein reads CASSILTGGNYGYTF.

At least ten counts were recorded for this clone. The observed sequence ends 3 residues before the CDR3 terminus, with the missing tail filled in from the germline J gene. The V gene is TRBV29-1, the J gene TRBJ2-5, with D perhaps matching TRBD2 (5 bases). Between the trimmed V and J ends, which lost 2 bases and 2 bases, there was a span of 9 bases. The germline gives CDR1 SQVTM, CDR2 ANQGSEA. The CDR3 has 13 residues. The CDR3 region is CSVESGVQETQYF. Partial CDR3 DNA: TGCAGCGTTGAATCCGGGGTTCAAGAGACC.

This clone showed up many times. The sequenced fragment ends 3 residues before the CDR3 boundary, so the rest is inferred from the germline J gene. This rearrangement joins TRBV2 to TRBJ2-1, with TRBD1 matching 12 bases. V dropped 6 bases and J dropped 5; count of bases not matched to a gene: 8. CDR1 and CDR2 from the germline V gene are SNHLY and FYNNEI. The CDR3 is 16 amino acids. This CDR3 is CASRTGGQGAHNEQFF. CDR3 bases read: TGTGCCAGCAGAACCGGGGGACAGGGGGCCCACAATGAG.

This clone was detected only a few times. The read terminates 3 residues before the CDR3 end, so the remaining end is supplied by the germline J gene. This chain connects TRBV30 to TRBJ2-1; D uncertain. Trimming removed 4 bases at V and 0 bases at J, with 16 bases between. CDR1 is GTSNPN and CDR2 is SVGIG in the germline V gene (reference sequence). The CDR3 length is 16 residues. CDR3 DNA (partial): TGTGCCTGGACAAAGGGCGACCGGAGCTCCTACAATGAG. Its protein product is CAWTKGDRSSYNE. The whole CDR3 protein reads CAWTKGDRSSYNEQFF.

This clone was recorded many times. CDR3: CSAGGLAGGDPYEQYF. The sequenced part of the CDR3 DNA is TGCAGCGCCGGGGGACTAGCGGGAGGGGACCCCTACGAG. The chain joins TRBV29-1 to TRBJ2-7, with 16 bases identical to TRBD2. The read ends 3 residues shy of where the CDR3 ends; the end is completed using the germline J gene. The V segment lost 7 bases and the J segment 2 bases; nucleotides outside the gene matches: 8. The CDR3 contains 16 residues. Per germline, CDR1 SQVTM and CDR2 ANQGSEA.

As for this clone: Read sequence stops 3 residues before the CDR3 end, and the germline J gene provides the missing end. The V gene is TRBV30, the J gene TRBJ1-5; 12 bases align to TRBD1. J gave up 8 bases and V 2 bases, and 10 bases lay outside the gene matches. CDR3 length: 16 amino acids. The V gene's germline CDR1 is GTSNPN and CDR2 SVGIG (reference sequence). The part of the CDR3 DNA that was read is TGTGCCTGGAGTAGGGGGACAGGGGGCCTGGGTAAGCCC. The encoded protein is CAWSRGTGGLGKP. The complete CDR3 reads CAWSRGTGGLGKPQHF.

This clone was observed many times. The read stops 3 residues short of the end of the CDR3; the missing end is completed from the germline J gene. This chain uses TRBV2 with TRBJ1-5; D remains ambiguous. The V gene lost 4 bases and the J gene lost 2 bases, with 12 bases spanning the gap. CDR1 and CDR2 from the germline V gene are SNHLY and FYNNEI. This CDR3 contains 15 residues. Here the CDR3 reads CASSGTSNGNQPQHF. Incomplete CDR3 DNA: TGTGCCAGCAGTGGGACTTCAAACGGCAATCAGCCC.

This clone turned up a few times. The read stops 3 residues short of the end of the CDR3; the missing end is completed from the germline J gene. The chain uses TRBV2 and TRBJ1-6, with D maybe TRBD1 (6 bases). The CDR3 runs to 14 residues. Germline CDR1 and CDR2: SNHLY and FYNNEI. The V and J ends lost 8 bases and 7 bases respectively, with 15 bases between them. CDR3 region: CASGQTTTNSPLHF. The CDR3 DNA, read in part, is TGTGCCAGCGGACAGACCACTACGAATTCACCC.

This clone was detected only a few times. The CDR3 end is not reached by the read, which stops 3 residues before it; the germline J gene fills it in. The chain recombines TRBV30 with TRBJ1-2, with TRBD1 identical over 11 bases. Germline V CDR1 and CDR2: GTSNPN, SVGIG (reference sequence). With 1 base clipped from V and 3 bases from J, the junction kept 10 bases outside the gene matches. This CDR3 is built from 17 residues. The CDR3 here is CAWSGTGGGWGYYGYTF. The sequenced CDR3 bases are TGTGCCTGGAGTGGGACAGGGGGCGGTTGGGGGTACTATGGC.

Only a few counts were recorded for this clone. The sequence runs out 3 residues before the end of the CDR3; the remainder is reconstructed from the germline J gene. V usage is TRBV2 and J usage is TRBJ1-5; 7 nucleotides line up with TRBD1. Unmatched junction bases numbered 8, after V lost 6 bases and J lost 3 bases. The CDR3 is made up of 15 amino acids. Germline assignment: CDR1 SNHLY and CDR2 FYNNEI. The CDR3 spells CASRALGQPNQPQHF. CDR3 bases read: TGTGCCAGCAGGGCTCTGGGACAGCCCAATCAGCCC.

The CDR3: CASSLLGRDNEQFF. CDR3 DNA (partial): TGTGCCAGCAGCTTATTAGGTCGGGACAATGAG. The chain couples TRBV7-2 to TRBJ2-1; D remains unclear. Coverage ceases 3 residues before the CDR3 finishes, and the germline J gene fills in the end. V dropped 2 bases and J dropped 5 bases, with 10 bases sitting between them. The germline gives CDR1 SGHTA, CDR2 FQGNSA. This CDR3 spans 14 amino acids.

This clone is medium-sized. The observed sequence ends 3 residues before the CDR3 terminus, with the missing tail filled in from the germline J gene. This rearrangement joins TRBV19 to TRBJ2-4; 8 bases align to TRBD2. Per the germline V gene, CDR1 is LNHDA and CDR2 is SQIVND (reference sequence). Trimming at V came to 2 bases and at J to 7 bases, leaving 7 bases not matched to a gene. The CDR3 sequence is 15 residues long. CDR3: CASSISNGGVNIQYF. The covered CDR3 bases are TGTGCCAGTAGTATATCAAACGGGGGGGTCAACATT.

This clone was detected ten times or more. The CDR3 DNA, read in part, is TGTGCCAGTAGTACAGGGGCTAGCAATCAGCCC. This sequence encodes CASSTGASNQP. The full CDR3 protein is CASSTGASNQPQHF. The gene calls are TRBV19 and TRBJ1-5, with a weak D call TRBD1 (6 bases). Sequencing ends 3 residues short of the CDR3 end; the germline J gene provides the rest. Looked up from germline, CDR1 is LNHDA and CDR2 is SQIVND (reference sequence). The CDR3 sequence is 14 residues long. The ends were cut back, 4 bases at V and 0 bases at J, with 7 bases in the middle.

Note on this clone: The CDR3 end lies 3 residues beyond the end of the read and is filled in from the germline J gene. The genes are TRBV19 and TRBJ1-2, with 7 bases lining up with TRBD1. The V and J ends lost 6 bases and 1 base, in that order; junction bases with no gene match: 11. The CDR3 consists of 16 residues. Germline CDR1 LNHDA, CDR2 SQIVND (reference sequence). The CDR3 is CASRGADSGGNYGYTF. Incomplete CDR3 DNA: TGTGCCAGTAGGGGCGCCGATTCAGGGGGTAACTATGGC.

This clone appeared a few times. The CDR3 is cut off 3 residues early in the read; its end comes from the germline J gene. The chain employs TRBV18 and TRBJ1-4; the D gene is possibly TRBD1 (5 bases). The V end was cut by 6 bases, the J end by 0 bases, with 29 bases between. The CDR3 is 21 amino acids. The germline V gene has CDR1 KGHSH and CDR2 LQKENI. The CDR3 bases that were read are TGTGCCAGCTCGAACACCCCGGGGGAGATAACCTACTACTCAACTAATGAAAAA. Residues: CASSNTPGEITYYSTNEK. The whole CDR3 sequence reads CASSNTPGEITYYSTNEKLFF.

This clone was detected only a few times. The DNA read from the CDR3 is TGTGCCAGCAGCTCTGTGGTAGACACC. This encodes CASSSVVDT. The whole CDR3 sequence reads CASSSVVDTIYF. V and J are TRBV7-9 and TRBJ1-3; unclear D gene. Read sequence stops 3 residues before the CDR3 end, and the germline J gene provides the missing end. Germline V gene sequence: CDR1 SEHNR, CDR2 FQNEAQ (reference sequence). V lost 4 bases and J lost 8, with 9 bases in between. The CDR3 totals 12 residues.

This clone has a count of ten or more. The DNA ends 3 residues before the CDR3 does, and the rest of the CDR3 is filled in from the germline J gene. This chain links TRBV2 with TRBJ1-1, with 7 bases aligning to TRBD1. V shed 9 bases and J 1 base; nucleotides not matched to a gene: 5. Germline V lookup: CDR1 SNHLY, CDR2 FYNNEI. This CDR3 comprises 13 residues. This CDR3 reads CASTDRANTEAFF. The part of the CDR3 DNA that was read is TGTGCCAGTACCGACAGGGCGAACACTGAA.

In this sample, this clone turned up a few times. The read falls 3 residues short of the CDR3 end, and the missing part is taken from the germline J gene. The V call is TRBV6-2 or TRBV6-3, the J call TRBJ2-2; 7 bases are shared with TRBD2. This CDR3 is 15 amino acids long. Germline-derived CDR1 and CDR2 are MNHEY and SVGEGT. J gave up 5 bases and V 7 bases, and 10 bases lay outside the gene matches. CDR3 loop: CASMVTSMGTGELFF. The covered CDR3 bases are TGTGCCAGCATGGTGACTAGCATGGGTACCGGGGAG.

The CDR3: CATSRSAGQRYGYTF. CDR3 DNA, as far as it was read: TGCGCCACCTCGCGATCCGCCGGACAGCGCTATGGC. The V call is TRBV5-1, the J call TRBJ1-2, with a weak D call TRBD1 (6 bases). The read gets to within 3 residues of the CDR3 end, and the germline J gene fills in the rest. V shed 9 bases and J shed 4 bases, with 22 bases lying between them. This CDR3 comprises 15 residues. Germline V gene sequence: CDR1 SGHRS, CDR2 YFSETQ.

This clone showed up many times. The missing CDR3 end, 3 residues past where the read stops, is filled in from the germline J gene. V is TRBV2 and J is TRBJ2-7; D is ambiguous. V lost 6 bases to trimming and J lost 6 bases, with 12 bases between them. Germline lookup yields CDR1 SNHLY and CDR2 FYNNEI. The CDR3 has 12 residues. The CDR3: CASRSHAGEQYF. CDR3 bases read: TGTGCCAGCAGGAGTCACGCCGGCGAG.